The TCR beta chain under discussion was sequenced for a study of shared clonotypes between healthy human individuals. As to this clone: Its antigen is currently unknown.

CD45RO-negative cells were positively selected for CCR7, leaving out terminally differentiated effector memory CD45RA+ cells. The donors, healthy adults who were HIV-negative, had experienced no recent acute infections or vaccinations. CDR3 length: 15 residues. Germline trimming cut 2 bases from V and 3 bases from J; bases unmatched to any gene: 4. The germline V gene has CDR1 SEHNR and CDR2 FQNEAQ (reference sequence). General observations from the study: Naive CD4 clonotypes were shared across a handful of donors at about 5.3%.

Produced via immunoSEQ multiplex PCR; TCRdb's table is partial and in-frame only. The sample includes some 2 million clones, about 95% seen only once; the top ten take 1% to 1.5%. Sequencing input: naive CD8+ T cells sorted from blood. The chain employs TRBV7-9 and TRBJ2-7; 10 bases are a match to TRBD1. The sequence derives from a man younger than 35 in good health. CDR3 DNA: TGTGCCAGCAGCTTACGCGGGACAGGGGACTACGAGCAGTACTTC. Translating gives CASSLRGTGDYEQYF.